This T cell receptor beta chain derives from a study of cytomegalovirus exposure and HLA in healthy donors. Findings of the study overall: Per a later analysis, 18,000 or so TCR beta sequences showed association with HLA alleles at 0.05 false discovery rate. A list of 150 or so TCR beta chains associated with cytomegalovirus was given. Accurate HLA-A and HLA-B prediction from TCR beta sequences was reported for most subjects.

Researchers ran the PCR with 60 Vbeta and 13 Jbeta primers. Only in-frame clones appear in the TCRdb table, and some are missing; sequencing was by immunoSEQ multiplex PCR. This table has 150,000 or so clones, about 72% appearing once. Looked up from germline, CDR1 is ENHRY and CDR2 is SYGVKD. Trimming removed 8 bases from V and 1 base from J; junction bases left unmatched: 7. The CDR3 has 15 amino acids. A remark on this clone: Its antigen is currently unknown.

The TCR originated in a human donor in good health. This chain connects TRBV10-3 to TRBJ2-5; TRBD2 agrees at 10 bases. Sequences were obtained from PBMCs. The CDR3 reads CAIGASGGPQETQYF. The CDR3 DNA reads TGTGCCATCGGGGCTAGCGGGGGACCCCAAGAGACCCAGTACTTC.